One TCR beta chain is described in this entry. The target antigen is unknown. This record comes from a study of cytomegalovirus exposure and HLA in healthy donors. Study-wide results and caveats: V- and J-gene trimming in TCR beta was tied to a missense DCLRE1C variant by an analysis performed later.

Germline CDR1 SGHDN, CDR2 FVKESK. V was shortened by 1 base and J by 6 bases, with 10 bases between the two germline ends. CDR3 size: 13 residues. In the PCR, 60 Vbeta and 13 Jbeta primers were used. Study processing details: Approximately 72 million unique TCR beta chains, some 9.9 million of them shared, were counted by a later analysis. Some clones are missing from TCRdb's copy, which holds only in-frame ones; the method was immunoSEQ multiplex PCR. The D gene and trimming were derived from the DNA, and the V and J assignments and clone size from that table. The repertoire includes 95,000 to 150,000 clones, about three quarters of them detected once, and 1.9% sits in the top ten.

The J gene is TRBJ2-7, the V gene TRBV14; a weak D match, TRBD1 (5 bases). Sequencing was done on a sample of PBMCs. This clonotype originated in a man in his forties or fifties in good health and CMV-seronegative. The CDR3 DNA sequence: TGTGCCAGCAGCCAAGTTGGGGCCGGCGAGCAGTACTTC. This codes for CASSQVGAGEQYF.